These 3 T cell receptor beta chains originate from one sample sequenced in a study of cytomegalovirus exposure and HLA in healthy donors. Researchers ran the PCR with 60 Vbeta and 13 Jbeta primers. The protocol was immunoSEQ multiplex PCR, while the TCRdb copy is restricted to in-frame clones and leaves out a portion. The data contain about 120,000 clones, more than 60% of them singletons. Sequencing was done on a sample of PBMCs. The source is a man aged 40-49 years in good health and CMV-seropositive.

V is TRBV9 and J is TRBJ2-5; maybe TRBD2 (6 bases). In germline, CDR1 is SGDLS, CDR2 YYNGEE. The CDR3 extends over 14 amino acids. The ends were cut back, 0 bases at V and 11 bases at J, with 17 bases in the middle. The CDR3 region is CASSVATTREVQYF. Written as DNA, the CDR3 is TGTGCCAGCAGCGTAGCTACGACGAGGGAGGTGCAGTACTTC.

CDR3 loop: CASSQSRVDQPQHF. CDR3 bases: TGTGCCAGCAGCCAATCCAGGGTTGATCAGCCCCAGCATTTT. The chain joins TRBV7-8 to TRBJ1-5; weak D call: TRBD1 (5 bases). The germline V and J ends were trimmed by 5 bases and 5 bases, with 13 bases remaining between them. The CDR3 has 14 amino acids. From germline, CDR1 is SGHVS and CDR2 FQNEAQ.

This clone has a handful of counts. This rearrangement joins TRBV2 to TRBJ1-4, with TRBD1 as a possible D gene (6 bases). There are 14 residues in the CDR3. Looked up from germline, CDR1 is SNHLY and CDR2 is FYNNEI. Trimming removed 5 bases from V and 6 bases from J, with 13 bases in between. The CDR3 region is CASSRDTGDEKLFF. The CDR3 DNA sequence: TGTGCCAGCAGTCGGGACACAGGAGATGAAAAACTGTTTTTT.